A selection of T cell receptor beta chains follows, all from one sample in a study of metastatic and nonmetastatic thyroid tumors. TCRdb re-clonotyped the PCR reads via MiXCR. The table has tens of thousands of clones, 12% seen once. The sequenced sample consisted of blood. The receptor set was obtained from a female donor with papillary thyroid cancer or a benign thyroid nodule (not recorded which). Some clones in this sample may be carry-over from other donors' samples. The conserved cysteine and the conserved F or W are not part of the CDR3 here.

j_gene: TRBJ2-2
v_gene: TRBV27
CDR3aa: ASSPLGGTGELF

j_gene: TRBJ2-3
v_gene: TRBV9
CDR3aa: ASSVDTSGYTQY

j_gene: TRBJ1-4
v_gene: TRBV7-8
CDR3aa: ASSLNSRNEKLF

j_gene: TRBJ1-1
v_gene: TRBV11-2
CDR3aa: ASSETHLFTEAF

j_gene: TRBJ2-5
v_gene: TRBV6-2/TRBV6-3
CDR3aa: ASNQWGGKRETQY

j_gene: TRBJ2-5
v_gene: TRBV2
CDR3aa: ASSERGSRETQY

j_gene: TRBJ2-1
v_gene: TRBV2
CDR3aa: ASSRDAGRYEQF

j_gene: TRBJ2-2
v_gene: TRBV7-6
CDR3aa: ASSLLAGGPGTGELF

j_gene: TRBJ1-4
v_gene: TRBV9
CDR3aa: ASSVGGAGDEKLF

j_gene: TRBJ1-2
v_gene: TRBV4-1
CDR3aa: ASSQGTLQGRVGGYT

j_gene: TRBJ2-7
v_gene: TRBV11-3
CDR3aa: ASSLGASYEQY